This TCR beta chain was sequenced during a study of cytomegalovirus exposure and HLA in healthy donors (dated by TCRdb to the late 2010s). A note on the overall study: An earlier analysis of more than 550 of the donors reported 250 to 300 Gb of sequence data and 100 million to 120 million unique TCR beta sequences obtained from around 170 million T cells. Roughly 300 gigabases of sequencing data and tens of millions of unique TCR sequences were included in an early release covering roughly 700 HLA-typed donors. Of the approximately 370 genotyped donors, 75% to 85% were placed in the genetic ancestry cluster associated with self-reported Caucasian donors. The study aimed to test whether signatures of past pathogen exposure could be identified by cataloging public T cell receptors. The T cell repertoires of 700 or so subjects were profiled by immunosequencing and related to cytomegalovirus serostatus. In addition to the first cohort of several hundred subjects, a separate validation cohort of approximately 110 different subjects was used. To predict cytomegalovirus infection status, the study brought together high-throughput TCR immunosequencing, statistical association of individual TCRs with disease status, and machine learning. In a later analysis, previously published TCR beta repertoires from some 640 donors were re-analyzed and high-resolution HLA genotyping was added so that TCR occurrence patterns could be studied. In the later analysis, no new phenotypic data were used to find candidate immune exposures; instead, reliance was placed on TCR beta sequences and their occurrence across donors. An earlier analysis of 450 to 750 of the donors used high-throughput TCR beta sequencing to judge whether each TCR beta V gene segment behaved as functional or pseudogenic. Donor age, sex, ethnicity and CMV serostatus were compiled alongside the repertoire data. Genome-wide SNP genotypes for about three fifths of the roughly 670 donors were used in a later genetic analysis, which treated that subset as a discovery cohort. All discovery cohort repertoires had been generated on a single sequencing platform. Both class I and class II loci were covered by HLA typing, at four-digit resolution. Typing coverage varied by locus: 629-630 donors for A, B, C, DRB1 and DQB1; about 520 for DQA1; more than 600 for DPA1; approximately 450 for DPB1. Roughly 5 DR-DQ haplotypes were handled as single units for association and clustering because linkage in the cohort was strong. Among almost 400 genotyped donors of the cohort, an average of about 240,000 unique TCR beta nucleotide sequences were sequenced per donor, around 20% of them non-productive. Beyond this particular receptor, the publication reports: The sequencing pipeline was judged likely to have produced a cluster of highly shared sequence variants as a technical artifact. In a later analysis, HLA-associated TCR beta chains showed more clonal expansion and lower generation probabilities than non-associated chains that were equally common. The cohort was sequenced for TCR beta chains only, and without alpha or paired-chain data the features that could be detected were limited. When HLA alleles, especially DR and DQ, strongly co-occurred, attributing TCR associations to individual alleles was difficult. Around 16 rarely observed V segments, including chromosome 9 orphons, were excluded from the earlier analysis of some 590 of the donors because counts were too low. At a false discovery rate of 0.05, a later analysis linked under 20,000 TCR beta sequences to specific HLA alleles. While some public TCRs were present in many individuals, most TCR sequences turned up only very rarely across donors. Because the 87-base-pair reads could not distinguish some IMGT-functional V segments, including TRBV6-2 and TRBV6-3, those segments were excluded. In both the original and validation cohorts, the classifier was reported to diagnose cytomegalovirus status with high specificity and sensitivity. In a later genetic analysis, fewer N-insertions in productive TCRs were reported among donors in an Asian-associated ancestry cluster than the roughly 700-donor mean. Linkage disequilibrium might explain the correlated functional status among segregating V segments, but an unknown experimental factor could not be excluded. An association between a missense DCLRE1C variant and V-gene and J-gene trimming of TCR beta chains was found in a later genetic analysis and replicated in an independent cohort. According to the authors, the approach could potentially be generalized to other disease states and immunological phenotypes. In a later analysis, TCR association rates were found to vary across HLA loci, with the most associated TCRs seen for DRB1 alleles and the fewest for HLA-C alleles. In a later analysis, several top co-occurrence clusters were reported to appear linked to parvovirus B19, influenza, CMV and Epstein-Barr virus. The only immune exposure information available for the cohort was CMV serostatus. Roughly uniform sequencing depth across donors was assumed in presence/absence analyses, although this assumption may not hold. Most CMV-associated TCR beta chains appeared to be HLA-restricted in a later analysis, and the HLA associations seemed to be driven largely by CMV exposure. In vitro tests confirmed that a few of the cytomegalovirus-associated TCR beta chains recognize cytomegalovirus antigens. In an earlier analysis of some 540 of the donors, most TCR beta V segments appeared in productive rearrangements about 87% or about 30% of the time, broadly matching IMGT annotations. A further reported finding was that TCR beta sequences accurately predicted the HLA-A and HLA-B alleles for most subjects in the first cohort. A total of about 150 TCR beta chains were listed by the study as associated with cytomegalovirus. Because some donors lacked HLA typing at each locus, the association tests relied only on the typed subset.

A word on this clone: This receptor's antigen is unknown. Base qualities are not at hand, and no much larger clone is one base apart.

The cohort consisted of fewer than 700 healthy bone marrow donors. All cohort members were sampled while nominally healthy, although unrecorded immune exposures were likely present. The donor was CMV seronegative and was included in the group of hundreds of seronegative cohort members. A peripheral blood sample was collected from each donor, and TCR beta sequencing was performed on peripheral blood mononuclear cells. Genomic DNA was extracted from the blood cell samples with the Qiagen DNeasy Blood Extraction Kit. Library creation used the immunoSEQ multiplex PCR assay. For the multiplex PCR, a mixture combining 60 forward primers for TCR Vbeta segments and 13 reverse primers for TCR Jbeta segments was used. A multiplex PCR assay on genomic DNA amplified the CDR3 region of rearranged TCR beta genes. The amplified TCR beta libraries were sequenced on the Illumina HiSeq System as 87-base-pair reads. The original pipeline was this. In a later analysis, some 80 million unique TCR beta chains were counted across the 500 to 850 repertoires, and around 10 million of these chains were shared by at least two donors. A nearest-neighbor algorithm error-corrected the raw reads and collapsed the reads into unique sequences, merging closely related sequences to remove PCR and sequencing errors. Alignment of CDR3 sequences to IMGT reference sequences was used to assign V, D and J gene segments. For a sequence to be retained, a match of at least six nucleotides to both a V gene segment and a J gene segment was required. A rearrangement counted as productive if the CDR3 had no stop codons and remained in frame with V and J, and every other rearrangement counted as non-productive. Following IMGT convention, CDR3 was defined as the stretch from the second conserved V-encoded cysteine to the conserved J-encoded phenylalanine. The earlier analysis of about 570 of the donors excluded any sequence lacking an unambiguous match to a single V gene segment. An earlier analysis of a few hundred of the donors classified V segments as functional when productive rearrangements were above 56.7% and as segregating when the standard deviation between donors was above 5%. A statistical classification framework was developed to diagnose cytomegalovirus status using the catalog of TCR beta chain sequences. V and J gene assignment, in a later analysis, came from comparing TCR nucleotide sequences with IMGT/GENE-DB human TR gene sequences. Using the TCRdist pipeline, a later analysis assigned CDR3 sequences along with most-parsimonious VDJ recombination scenarios. In a later analysis, every TCR beta chain was defined by the combination of its CDR3 amino acid sequence and its V-gene family, and reads without a unique V-gene family were dropped. To address suspected cross-contamination and a sequencing artifact, a later analysis removed 550 to 750 highly shared, low-generation-probability nucleotide sequences. In a later analysis, a clonal expansion index was calculated for each public chain from normalized within-repertoire ranks of inferred template counts. Generation probabilities in a later analysis came from a VDJ recombination model fitted to out-of-frame rearrangements, and those results were checked against IGoR. In a later analysis, hypergeometric tests were used to score TCR-TCR, TCR-HLA and TCR-CMV co-occurrence, with a repertoire-size bias correction applied to TCR pairs. To estimate false discovery rates, a later analysis permuted the HLA or CMV assignments 20 times. A later analysis grouped co-occurring TCRs with DBSCAN, adding TCRdist sequence similarity when clustering within HLA-allele-positive subsets. Co-occurrence clustering excluded repertoires with fewer than 30,000 or more than 120,000 public chains, plus five with anomalous nucleotide sharing. TCRdb's version of the immuneACCESS table is confined to in-frame rearrangements and falls short of the full clone set. An unresolved V gene accounts for under half of the shortfall where checked; the remainder is of unknown origin. For V, J and clone size, that table is used; D and trimming come from the DNA. Recorded for this sample are some 210,000 clones; about nine tenths of them occurred a single time. The leading ten clones occupy 1% to 1.5% of the sample.

According to the germline V gene, CDR1 reads LGHNA and CDR2 reads YNFKEQ. The CDR3, cysteine through phenylalanine, is 15 amino acids long. Just CDR3 DNA is preserved here, 45 bases in frame from base 1. V lost 4 bases and J lost 2 bases; the stretch between them is 15 bases long. The clonotype was recovered from a man aged 25 to 40 in good health and CMV-seronegative. Source material: PBMCs. In this chain, TRBV4-2 is recombined with TRBJ2-7, with TRBD2 perhaps the D gene, on 7 matching bases. The CDR3 amino acid sequence is: CASSPPSGGTYEQYF. The bases are TGTGCCAGCAGCCCCCCGTCGGGGGGCACCTACGAGCAGTACTTC.